This T cell receptor beta chain derives from a study of shared clonotypes between healthy human individuals. Study-wide points: The study generally estimated greater richness for naive than memory subsets. Clonotype sharing among donors was expected to depend on sequencing depth.

From germline, CDR1 is ENHRY and CDR2 SYGVKD. CDR3 length equals 13 residues. Trimming left V 9 bases short and J 7 bases short, with 18 bases between. Only in-frame clones appear in the TCRdb table, and some are missing; sequencing was by immunoSEQ multiplex PCR. The sample includes about 2,200,000 clones, around 93% of them seen just once. Positively selected for CCR7, the CD45RO-negative cells used as naive CD8 cells excluded terminally differentiated effector memory CD45RA+ cells. Notes on this clone: The antigen remains unidentified.

Sequences were obtained from naive CD8+ T cells from PBMCs. This chain joins TRBV10-3 and TRBJ1-2; D not resolved. This receptor was taken from a man aged 18 to 30 in good health. Some clones in this sample may be carry-over from other donors' samples. DNA for the CDR3: TGTGCCATTCATAAGGACGATTGGGCTGGCTACACCTTC. Its protein is CAIHKDDWAGYTF.